This T cell receptor beta chain comes out of a study of blood T cell repertoires in COVID-19. Study in general: COVID-19 samples collected from the United States, Italy and Spain covered acute and convalescent phases. In each case, the material was cDNA or gDNA derived from T cells, B-cell-depleted T cells, or PBMCs.

The Seattle patients joined while their infection was active and were tracked longitudinally afterward. TCRdb's table, derived via immunoSEQ multiplex PCR, lists solely in-frame clones and lacks some. The repertoire holds about 210,000 clones, with approximately 80% as singletons. The length of the CDR3 is 14 residues. Trimming removed 6 bases at V and 5 bases at J, with 14 bases between. Per the germline V gene, CDR1 is MNHEY and CDR2 is SMNVEV (reference sequence). The sequence came from an elderly woman with COVID-19, enrolled during active disease. The rearrangement joins TRBV27 to TRBJ2-1; D is undetermined. Material for sequencing was peripheral blood. For the CDR3, the DNA is TGTGCCAGCAGGCCGCGAGCCCTCAACAATGAGCAGTTCTTC. It yields the protein CASRPRALNNEQFF.